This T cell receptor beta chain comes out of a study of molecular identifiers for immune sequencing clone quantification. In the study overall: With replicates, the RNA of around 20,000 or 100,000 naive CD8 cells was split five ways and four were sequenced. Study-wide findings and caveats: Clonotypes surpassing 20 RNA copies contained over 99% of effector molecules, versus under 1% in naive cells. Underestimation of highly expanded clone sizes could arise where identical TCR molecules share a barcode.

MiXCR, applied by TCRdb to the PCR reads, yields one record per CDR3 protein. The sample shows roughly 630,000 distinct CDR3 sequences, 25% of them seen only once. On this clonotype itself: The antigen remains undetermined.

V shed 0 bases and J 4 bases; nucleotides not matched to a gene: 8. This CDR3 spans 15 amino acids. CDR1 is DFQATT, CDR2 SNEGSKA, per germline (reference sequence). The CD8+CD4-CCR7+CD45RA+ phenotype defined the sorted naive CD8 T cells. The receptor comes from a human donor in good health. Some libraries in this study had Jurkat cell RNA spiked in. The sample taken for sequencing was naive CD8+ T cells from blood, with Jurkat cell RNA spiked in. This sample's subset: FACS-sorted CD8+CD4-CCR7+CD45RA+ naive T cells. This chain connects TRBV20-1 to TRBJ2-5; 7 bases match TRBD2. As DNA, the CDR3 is TGCAGTGCTAGAGATGGGGGTCTAGCGGTAGAGACCCAGTACTTC. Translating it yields CSARDGGLAVETQYF.